This T cell receptor beta chain originates from a study of cytomegalovirus exposure and HLA in healthy donors. On this clone itself: What it binds is unknown.

Regarding the study as a whole: Per a prior analysis, the majority of TCR beta V segments were productive roughly 87% or roughly 30% of the time.

Primers: 60 Vbeta forward and 13 Jbeta reverse. Clones were read by immunoSEQ multiplex PCR, and TCRdb kept only the in-frame ones, dropping some. Here the sample spans approximately 160,000 clones, roughly 78% being singletons. Germline V gene sequence: CDR1 SNHLY, CDR2 FYNNEI. This CDR3 spans 14 amino acids. V lost 8 bases and J lost 9; bases outside the gene matches: 15. The clonotype was recovered from a woman aged 50 to 60 in good health and CMV-seropositive. The genes are TRBV2 and TRBJ2-5; 7 nucleotides align to TRBD2. Source material: PBMCs. CDR3 DNA sequence: TGTGCCAGCCGTTACGGGACTACAACTAGGGCCCAGTACTTC. As protein: CASRYGTTTRAQYF. Using reference TRBV2 and TRBJ2-5 for the parts outside the CDR3, the full variable domain is EPEVTQTPSHQVTQMGQEVILRCVPISNHLYFYWYRQILGQKVEFLVSFYNNEISEKSEIFDDQFSVERPDGSNFTLKIRSTKLEDSAMYFCASRYGTTTRAQYFGPGTRLLVL.